What follows are 16 T cell receptor beta chains derived from one specimen sequenced in a study of T cells after yellow fever vaccination. TCRdb re-called the 5' RACE reads with MiXCR, one entry per CDR3 protein. The sample records 280,000 or so distinct CDR3 sequences, around 9.3% being singletons. The sequencing used CD4+ T cells sorted from PBMCs, collected 5 days after the yellow fever booster vaccination. These receptors were obtained from a man aged 18-30 years who received the YFV17D yellow fever vaccine.

This clonotype has just a few counts. The gene calls are TRBV24-1 and TRBJ2-2; D may match TRBD1 or TRBD2 (5 bases each). The CDR3 spans 15 residues. V lost 6 bases and J 1 base, leaving 11 bases between the germline ends. Germline V CDR1 and CDR2: KGHDR, SFDVKD. CDR3 sequence (DNA): TGTGCCACCAGTTCCACTAGGGGGAACACCGGGGAGCTGTTTTTT. Translating it yields CATSSTRGNTGELFF.

V gene TRBV12-3 or TRBV12-4 combines with J gene TRBJ1-5; TRBD1 is a possible D gene (5 bases). This CDR3 is 16 amino acids long. V was pared by 2 bases and J by 0 bases, with 11 bases between. The chain's CDR3 is CASSLSGAYSNQPQHF. The CDR3 bases are TGTGCCAGCAGTTTAAGTGGGGCGTATAGCAATCAGCCCCAGCATTTT.

This clonotype was detected only a few times. V gene TRBV7-2 combines with J gene TRBJ2-1; D gene uncertain. The CDR3 spans 12 residues. Germline loops: CDR1 SGHTA, CDR2 FQGNSA. Trimming took off 3 bases at V and 9 bases at J, with 9 bases between the two ends. The CDR3 nucleotides read TGTGCCAGCAGCTTTGTAGTTCCTGAGCAGTTCTTC. It codes for CASSFVVPEQFF.

There are a few counts of this clonotype. The chain is built from TRBV20-1 and TRBJ2-3; 7 bases agree with TRBD1. V lost 3 bases to trimming and J lost 2 bases; unmatched junction nucleotides: 2. The CDR3 consists of 13 residues. Germline V gene data show CDR1 as DFQATT and CDR2 as SNEGSKA (reference sequence). The CDR3 protein is CSASDRATDTQYF. CDR3 sequence (DNA): TGCAGTGCTAGTGACAGGGCCACAGATACGCAGTATTTT.

About this clonotype: The junction departs from germline at one end; a sequencing error may be responsible. V is TRBV5-1 and J is TRBJ2-5; D ambiguous. The CDR3 runs 17 residues. From germline, CDR1 is SGHRS and CDR2 YFSETQ. The CDR3 here is CAISSALDGLLQETQYF. CDR3 bases: TGCGCCATCAGCTCTGCTCTGGACGGGCTCCTTCAAGAGACCCAGTACTTC.

The chain recombines TRBV3-1 with TRBJ1-2, with D tentatively TRBD1 (5 bases). CDR3 size: 13 residues. Between the trimmed V and J ends, which lost 1 base and 3 bases, there was a span of 6 bases. Germline V gives CDR1 LGHDT, CDR2 YNNKEL (reference sequence). As DNA, the CDR3 is TGTGCCAGCAGCCAAGTCAGGGACTATGGCTACACCTTC. Translating it yields CASSQVRDYGYTF.

This clonotype turned up a few times. The chain joins TRBV7-2 to TRBJ2-3; 11 nucleotides align to TRBD1. Per the germline V gene, CDR1 is SGHTA and CDR2 is FQGNSA. This CDR3 region has 14 residues. Trimming removed 6 bases from V and 5 bases from J; junction bases left unmatched: 4. CDR3 DNA sequence: TGTGCCAGCAGAGAAGGGACAGGGGGAGATACGCAGTATTTT. This encodes CASREGTGGDTQYF.

A remark on this clonotype: One end of the junction is discordant with germline, which a read error may explain. The CDR3 loop reads CASSLAGGQGETQYF. CDR3 DNA: TGTGCCAGCAGCCTAGCGGGGGGGCAAGGAGAGACCCAGTACTTC. The V gene is TRBV7-2, the J gene TRBJ2-5; 12 bases match TRBD2. This CDR3 has 15 amino acids. Per germline, CDR1 SGHTA and CDR2 FQGNSA.

This chain links TRBV5-4 with TRBJ1-1; 10 nucleotides line up with TRBD1. Germline V gene sequence: CDR1 SGHNT, CDR2 YYREEE (reference sequence). The junction had 9 bases not matched to a gene; V was cut back by 3 bases and J by 1 base. The CDR3 is made up of 17 amino acids. The CDR3 spells CASSSPGQGWGNTEAFF. As DNA, the CDR3 is TGTGCCAGCAGCTCACCGGGACAGGGGTGGGGGAACACTGAAGCTTTCTTT.

The chain is built from TRBV5-1 and TRBJ1-2; D is ambiguous. CDR1 and CDR2 (germline): SGHRS, YFSETQ. The V end lost 1 base, the J end lost 3 bases, and 16 bases lay between the germline ends. The CDR3 extends over 16 amino acids. The CDR3, as DNA: TGCGCCAGCAGCTTGCCCCGAGACCCTCCAGACTATGGCTACACCTTC. Amino acids: CASSLPRDPPDYGYTF.

The V and J genes are TRBV4-3 and TRBJ2-1; D is unresolved. Germline V gene data show CDR1 as LGHNA and CDR2 as YSLEER. The V and J ends lost 0 bases and 0 bases respectively, with 15 bases between them. The CDR3 spans 18 residues. In nucleotides, the CDR3 is TGCGCCAGCAGCCAAGACCCCGTCTCGGGCGTCTCCTACAATGAGCAGTTCTTC. Its translation: CASSQDPVSGVSYNEQFF.

The chain combines TRBV12-3 or TRBV12-4 with TRBJ1-2; D gene uncertain. Trimming stripped 2 bases from V and 8 bases from J, with 12 bases between. The CDR3 contains 13 residues. This CDR3 is CASSLRDLWGYTF. Here the CDR3 DNA reads TGTGCCAGCAGTTTAAGGGATCTTTGGGGCTACACCTTC.

This clonotype was detected many times. The chain has TRBV7-2 and TRBJ2-7, with 9 bases identical to TRBD2. V lost 0 bases and J lost 0; bases outside the gene matches: 9. Germline CDR1 and CDR2: SGHTA and FQGNSA. This CDR3 spans 18 amino acids. As DNA, the CDR3 is TGTGCCAGCAGCTTAGCGAGATCTAGCGGGGTGAGCTCCTACGAGCAGTACTTC. Amino acid sequence: CASSLARSSGVSSYEQYF.

This chain uses TRBV29-1 with TRBJ1-2; possible D gene TRBD1, 6 bases. This CDR3 contains 12 residues. Germline V gene data show CDR1 as SQVTM and CDR2 as ANQGSEA. CDR3 sequence: CIGGGRDYGYTF. As DNA, the CDR3 is TGCATCGGGGGGGGGCGCGACTATGGCTACACCTTC.

The table lists this clonotype with many counts. J is TRBJ2-6 and V is TRBV7-9; TRBD1 aligns across 11 bases. The CDR3 has 18 residues. Trimming at V came to 5 bases and at J to 2 bases, leaving 8 bases not matched to a gene. CDR1 and CDR2 (germline): SEHNR, FQNEAQ (reference sequence). This CDR3 reads CASSGRDRGNPGANVLTF. CDR3 coding DNA: TGTGCCAGCAGCGGAAGGGACAGGGGGAACCCTGGGGCCAACGTCCTGACTTTC.

V and J are TRBV20-1 and TRBJ2-5; tentatively, D is TRBD2 (6 bases). With 8 bases removed from V and 5 bases from J, the gap between germline ends came to 18 bases. Germline assignment: CDR1 DFQATT and CDR2 SNEGSKA (reference sequence). CDR3 length: 13 residues. CDR3 region: CSPGVVGRETQYF. The CDR3 DNA sequence: TGCAGTCCGGGGGTGGTCGGGCGGGAGACCCAGTACTTC.